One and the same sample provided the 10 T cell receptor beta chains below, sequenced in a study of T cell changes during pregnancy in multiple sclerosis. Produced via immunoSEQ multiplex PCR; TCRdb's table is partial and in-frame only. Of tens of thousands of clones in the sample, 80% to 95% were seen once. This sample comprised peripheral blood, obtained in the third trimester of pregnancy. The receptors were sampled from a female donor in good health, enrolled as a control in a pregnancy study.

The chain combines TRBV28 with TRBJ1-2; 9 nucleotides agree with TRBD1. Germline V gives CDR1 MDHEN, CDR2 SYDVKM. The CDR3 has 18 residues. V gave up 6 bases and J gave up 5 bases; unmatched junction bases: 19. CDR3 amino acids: CASRRSGTGTWMYYGYTF. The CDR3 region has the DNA TGTGCCAGCAGGCGTTCCGGGACAGGGACCTGGATGTATTATGGCTACACCTTC.

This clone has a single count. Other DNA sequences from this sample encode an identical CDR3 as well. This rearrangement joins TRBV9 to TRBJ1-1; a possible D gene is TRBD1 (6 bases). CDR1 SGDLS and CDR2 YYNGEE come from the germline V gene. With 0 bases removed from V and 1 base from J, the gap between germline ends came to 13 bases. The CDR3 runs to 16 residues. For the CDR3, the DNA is TGTGCCAGCAGCGTAGGTGGGGGCGCAAGGAACACTGAAGCTTTCTTT. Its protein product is CASSVGGGARNTEAFF.

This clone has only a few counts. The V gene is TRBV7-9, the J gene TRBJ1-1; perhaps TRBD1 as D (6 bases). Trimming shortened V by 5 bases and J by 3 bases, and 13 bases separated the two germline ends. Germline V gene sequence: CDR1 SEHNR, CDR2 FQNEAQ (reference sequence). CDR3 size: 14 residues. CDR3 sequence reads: CASSVGTHDTEAFF. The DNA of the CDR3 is TGTGCCAGCAGCGTCGGGACACACGACACTGAAGCTTTCTTT.

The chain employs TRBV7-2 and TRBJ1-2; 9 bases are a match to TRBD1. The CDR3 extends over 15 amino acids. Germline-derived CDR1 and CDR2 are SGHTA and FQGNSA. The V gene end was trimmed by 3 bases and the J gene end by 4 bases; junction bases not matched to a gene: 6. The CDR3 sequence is CASSLDRGEGYGYTF. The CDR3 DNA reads TGTGCCAGCAGCTTGGACAGGGGAGAGGGCTATGGCTACACCTTC.

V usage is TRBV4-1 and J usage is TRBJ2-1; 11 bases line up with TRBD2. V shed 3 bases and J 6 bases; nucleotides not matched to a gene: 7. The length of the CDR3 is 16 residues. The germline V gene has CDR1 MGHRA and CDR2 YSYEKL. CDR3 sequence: CASSHSSGGASNEQFF. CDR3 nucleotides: TGCGCCAGCAGCCACAGTAGCGGGGGGGCCTCCAATGAGCAGTTCTTC.

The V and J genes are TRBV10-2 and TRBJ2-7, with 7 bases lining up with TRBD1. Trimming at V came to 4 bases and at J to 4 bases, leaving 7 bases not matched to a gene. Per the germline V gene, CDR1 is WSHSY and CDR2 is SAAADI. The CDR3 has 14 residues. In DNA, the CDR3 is TGCGCCAGCAGTGCTTCGACAGGGAAGTACGAGCAGTACTTC. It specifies CASSASTGKYEQYF.

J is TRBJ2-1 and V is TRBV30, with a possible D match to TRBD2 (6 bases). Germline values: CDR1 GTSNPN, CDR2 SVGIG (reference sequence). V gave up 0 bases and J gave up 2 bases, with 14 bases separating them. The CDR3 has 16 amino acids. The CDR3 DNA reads TGTGCCTGGAGTGTACGCGGACTATCCCCCTACAATGAGCAGTTCTTC. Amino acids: CAWSVRGLSPYNEQFF.

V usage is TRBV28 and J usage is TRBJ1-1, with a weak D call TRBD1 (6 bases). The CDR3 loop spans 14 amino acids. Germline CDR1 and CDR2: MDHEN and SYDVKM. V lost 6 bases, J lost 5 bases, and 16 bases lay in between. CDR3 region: CASRPPGTRTEAFF. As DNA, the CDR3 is TGTGCCAGCAGGCCCCCCGGGACAAGGACTGAAGCTTTCTTT.

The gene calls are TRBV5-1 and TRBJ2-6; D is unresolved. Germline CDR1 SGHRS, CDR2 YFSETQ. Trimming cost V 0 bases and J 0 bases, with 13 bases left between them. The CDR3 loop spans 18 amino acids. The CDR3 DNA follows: TGCGCCAGCAGCTTGGGACTCCTGTCTGTCTCTGGGGCCAACGTCCTGACTTTC. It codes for CASSLGLLSVSGANVLTF.

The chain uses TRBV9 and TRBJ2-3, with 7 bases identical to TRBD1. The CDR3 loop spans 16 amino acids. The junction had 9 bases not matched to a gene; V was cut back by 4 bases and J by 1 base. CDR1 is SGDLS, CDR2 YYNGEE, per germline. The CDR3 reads CASSYKPGQGTDTQYF. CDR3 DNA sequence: TGTGCCAGCAGCTATAAACCCGGACAGGGCACAGATACGCAGTATTTT.